This TCR beta chain is from a study of blood T cell repertoires in COVID-19. Study context: There were acute and convalescent COVID-19 samples, and they came from the United States, Italy and Spain. The cDNA or gDNA used as material had been derived from T cells, B-cell-depleted T cells, or PBMCs.

Germline V gives CDR1 MRHNA, CDR2 SNTAGT. The CDR3 runs to 13 residues. V was cut by 6 bases and J by 1 base, with 7 bases left in between. Sequenced by immunoSEQ multiplex PCR; TCRdb stores in-frame clones only, minus some. This sample has around 29,000 clones, with roughly 91% found just once. The sequence was collected from a man in his sixties or seventies with active COVID-19. Material for sequencing was peripheral blood. The gene calls are TRBV6-4 and TRBJ1-5; D is ambiguous. The CDR3 bases are TGTGCCAGCAGCGAACACAGCAATCAGCCCCAGCATTTT. Its protein is CASSEHSNQPQHF.